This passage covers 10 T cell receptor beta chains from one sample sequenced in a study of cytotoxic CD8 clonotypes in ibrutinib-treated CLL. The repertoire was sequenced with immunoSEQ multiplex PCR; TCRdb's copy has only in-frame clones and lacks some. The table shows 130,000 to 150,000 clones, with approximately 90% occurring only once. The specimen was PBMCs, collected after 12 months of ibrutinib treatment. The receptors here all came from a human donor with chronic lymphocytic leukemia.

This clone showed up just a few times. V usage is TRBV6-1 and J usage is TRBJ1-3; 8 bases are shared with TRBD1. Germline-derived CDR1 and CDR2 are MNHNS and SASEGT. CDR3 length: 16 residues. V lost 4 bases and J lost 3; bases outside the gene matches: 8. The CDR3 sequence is CASSVSGRGHGNTIYF. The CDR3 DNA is TGTGCCAGCAGTGTATCTGGCAGGGGGCATGGAAACACCATATATTTT.

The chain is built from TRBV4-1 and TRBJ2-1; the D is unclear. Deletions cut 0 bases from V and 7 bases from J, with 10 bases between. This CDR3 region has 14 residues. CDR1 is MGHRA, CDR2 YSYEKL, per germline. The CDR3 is CASSQDPQVNEQFF. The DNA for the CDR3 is TGCGCCAGCAGCCAAGACCCCCAGGTGAATGAGCAGTTCTTC.

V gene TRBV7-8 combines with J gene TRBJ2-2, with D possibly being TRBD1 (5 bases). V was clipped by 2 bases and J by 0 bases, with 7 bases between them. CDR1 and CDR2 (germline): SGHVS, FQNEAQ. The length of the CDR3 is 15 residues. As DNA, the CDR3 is TGTGCCAGCAGCTTAACAGGACCGAACACCGGGGAGCTGTTTTTT. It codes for CASSLTGPNTGELFF.

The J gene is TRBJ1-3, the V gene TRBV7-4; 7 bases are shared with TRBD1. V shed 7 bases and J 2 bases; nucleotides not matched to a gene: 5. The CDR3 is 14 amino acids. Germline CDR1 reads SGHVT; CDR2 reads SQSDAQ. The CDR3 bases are TGTGCCAGCAAAAGGGGGCTGACTGGAAACACCATATATTTT. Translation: CASKRGLTGNTIYF.

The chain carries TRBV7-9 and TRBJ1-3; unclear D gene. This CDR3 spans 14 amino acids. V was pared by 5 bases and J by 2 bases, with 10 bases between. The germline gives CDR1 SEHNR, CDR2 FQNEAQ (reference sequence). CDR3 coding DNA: TGTGCCAGCAGCCTCGTCCAACCTGGAAACACCATATATTTT. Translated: CASSLVQPGNTIYF.

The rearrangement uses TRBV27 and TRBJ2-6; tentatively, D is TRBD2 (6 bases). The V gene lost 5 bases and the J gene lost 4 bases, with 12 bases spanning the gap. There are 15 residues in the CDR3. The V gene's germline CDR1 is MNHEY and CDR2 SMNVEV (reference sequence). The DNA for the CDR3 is TGTGCCAGCAGTACCGGGAGTCTCGGGGCCAACGTCCTGACTTTC. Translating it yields CASSTGSLGANVLTF.

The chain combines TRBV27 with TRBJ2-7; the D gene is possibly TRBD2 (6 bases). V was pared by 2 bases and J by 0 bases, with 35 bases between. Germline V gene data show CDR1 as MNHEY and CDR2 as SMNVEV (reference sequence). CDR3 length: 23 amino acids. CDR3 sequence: CASSLRPRATGAASSSHSYEQYF. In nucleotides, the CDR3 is TGTGCCAGCAGTTTAAGGCCGCGAGCTACGGGAGCGGCATCGTCATCTCACTCCTACGAGCAGTACTTC.

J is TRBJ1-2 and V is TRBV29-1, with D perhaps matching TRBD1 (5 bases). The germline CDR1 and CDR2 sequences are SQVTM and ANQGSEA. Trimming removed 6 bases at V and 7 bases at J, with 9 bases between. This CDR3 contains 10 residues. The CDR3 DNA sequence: TGCAGCGTAGAAACAGGTGGCTACACCTTC. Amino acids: CSVETGGYTF.

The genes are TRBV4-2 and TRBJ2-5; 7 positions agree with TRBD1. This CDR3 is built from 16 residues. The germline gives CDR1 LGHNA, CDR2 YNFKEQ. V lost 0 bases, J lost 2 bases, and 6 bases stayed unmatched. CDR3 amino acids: CASSQEGQATQETQYF. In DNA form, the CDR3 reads TGTGCCAGCAGCCAAGAAGGACAGGCCACTCAAGAGACCCAGTACTTC.

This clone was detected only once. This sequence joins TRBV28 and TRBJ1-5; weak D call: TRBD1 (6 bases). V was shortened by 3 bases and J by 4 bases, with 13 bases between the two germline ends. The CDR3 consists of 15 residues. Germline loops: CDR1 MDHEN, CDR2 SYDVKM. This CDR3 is CASSFSQGINQPQHF. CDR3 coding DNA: TGTGCCAGCAGTTTCAGCCAGGGGATAAATCAGCCCCAGCATTTT. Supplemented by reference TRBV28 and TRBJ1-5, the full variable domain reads DVKVTQSSRYLVKRTGEKVFLECVQDMDHENMFWYRQDPGLGLRLIYFSYDVKMKEKGDIPEGYSVSREKKERFSLILESASTNQTSMYLCASSFSQGINQPQHFGDGTRLSIL.